This T cell receptor (beta chain) was identified in a study of shared clonotypes between healthy human individuals. V was trimmed by 6 bases and J by 8 bases, leaving 8 bases between them. The CDR3 runs to 11 residues. Germline assignment: CDR1 MGHDK and CDR2 SYGVNS. Clones were sequenced by immunoSEQ multiplex PCR, and TCRdb holds only the in-frame ones, with some missing. The data contain approximately 500,000 clones, about 80% of them singletons. The origin of this receptor is a woman between 35 and 50 years old in good health. Some clones in this sample may be carry-over from other donors' samples. Material: PBMCs. The gene calls are TRBV25-1 and TRBJ2-1; D unclear. CDR3 residues: CASRGFHEQFF. The CDR3 DNA sequence: TGTGCCAGCAGGGGATTCCATGAGCAGTTCTTC.